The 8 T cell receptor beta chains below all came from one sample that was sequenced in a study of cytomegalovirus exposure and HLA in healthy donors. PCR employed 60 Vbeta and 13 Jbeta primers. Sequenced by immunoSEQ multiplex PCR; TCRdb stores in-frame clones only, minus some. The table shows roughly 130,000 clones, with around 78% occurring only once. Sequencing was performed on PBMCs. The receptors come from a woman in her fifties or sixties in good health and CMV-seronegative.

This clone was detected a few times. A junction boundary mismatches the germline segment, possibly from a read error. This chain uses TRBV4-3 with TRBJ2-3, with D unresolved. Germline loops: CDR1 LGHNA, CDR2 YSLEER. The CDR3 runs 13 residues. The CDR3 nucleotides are TGCGCCAGCAGCCAAGATAGCAAAGATACGCAGTATTTT. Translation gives CASSQDSKDTQYF.

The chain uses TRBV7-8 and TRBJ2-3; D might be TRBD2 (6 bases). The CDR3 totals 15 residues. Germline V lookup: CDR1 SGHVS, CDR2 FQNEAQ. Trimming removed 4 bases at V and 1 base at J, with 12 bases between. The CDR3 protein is CASSSGTSRTDTQYF. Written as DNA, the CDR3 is TGTGCCAGCAGCTCAGGGACTTCCCGCACAGATACGCAGTATTTT.

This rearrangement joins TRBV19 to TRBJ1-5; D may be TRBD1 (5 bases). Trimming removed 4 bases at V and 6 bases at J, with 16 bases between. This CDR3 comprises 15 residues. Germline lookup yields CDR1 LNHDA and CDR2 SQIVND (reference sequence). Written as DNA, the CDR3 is TGTGCCAGTAGTACTCAAGACGGGGGTCTTCAGCCCCAGCATTTT. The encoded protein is CASSTQDGGLQPQHF.

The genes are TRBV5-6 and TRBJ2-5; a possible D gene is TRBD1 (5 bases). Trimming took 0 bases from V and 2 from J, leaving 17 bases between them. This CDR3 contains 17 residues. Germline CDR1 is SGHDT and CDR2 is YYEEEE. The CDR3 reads CASSLVPQGTPQETQYF. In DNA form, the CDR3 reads TGTGCCAGCAGCTTGGTCCCTCAGGGTACCCCTCAAGAGACCCAGTACTTC.

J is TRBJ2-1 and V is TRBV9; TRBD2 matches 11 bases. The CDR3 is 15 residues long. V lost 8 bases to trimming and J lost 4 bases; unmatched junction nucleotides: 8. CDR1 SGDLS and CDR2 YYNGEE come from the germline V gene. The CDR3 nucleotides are TGTGCCAGTATGCTAGGGACTAGCGGTTACAATGAGCAGTTCTTC. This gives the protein CASMLGTSGYNEQFF.

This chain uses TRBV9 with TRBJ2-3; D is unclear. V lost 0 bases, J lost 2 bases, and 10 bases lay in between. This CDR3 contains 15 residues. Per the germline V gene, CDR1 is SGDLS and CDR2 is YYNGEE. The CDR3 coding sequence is TGTGCCAGCAGCGTAGACCCACAGCCCACAGATACGCAGTATTTT. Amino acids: CASSVDPQPTDTQYF.

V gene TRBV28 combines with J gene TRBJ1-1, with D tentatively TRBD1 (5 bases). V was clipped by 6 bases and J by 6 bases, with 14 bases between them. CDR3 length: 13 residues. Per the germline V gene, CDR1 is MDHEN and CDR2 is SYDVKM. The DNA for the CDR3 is TGTGCCAGCAGCCAAACCGGGACTCCTGAAGCTTTCTTT. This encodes CASSQTGTPEAFF.

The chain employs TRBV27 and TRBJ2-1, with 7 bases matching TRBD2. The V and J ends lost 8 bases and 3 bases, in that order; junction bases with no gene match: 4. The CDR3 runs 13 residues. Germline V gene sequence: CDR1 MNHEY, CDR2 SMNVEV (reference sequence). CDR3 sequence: CASRAGIYNEQFF. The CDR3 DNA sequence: TGTGCCAGCCGAGCGGGAATCTACAATGAGCAGTTCTTC.